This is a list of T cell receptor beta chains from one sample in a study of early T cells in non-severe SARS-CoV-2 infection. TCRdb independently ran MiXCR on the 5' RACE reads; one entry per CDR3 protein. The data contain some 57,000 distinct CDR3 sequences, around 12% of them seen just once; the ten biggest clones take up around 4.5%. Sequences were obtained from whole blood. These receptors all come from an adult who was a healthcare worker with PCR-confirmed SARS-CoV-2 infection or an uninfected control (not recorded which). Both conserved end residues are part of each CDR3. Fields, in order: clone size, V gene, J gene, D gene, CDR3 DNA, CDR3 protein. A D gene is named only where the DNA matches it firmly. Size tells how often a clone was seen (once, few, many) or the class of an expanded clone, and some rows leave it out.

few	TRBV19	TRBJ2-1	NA	TGTGCCAGTAAAAGGCAAACCTCCTACAATGAGCAGTTCTTC	CASKRQTSYNEQFF
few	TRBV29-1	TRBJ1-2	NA	TGCAGCGTTGAAGACCAGTACAGGGATGGCTACACCTTC	CSVEDQYRDGYTF
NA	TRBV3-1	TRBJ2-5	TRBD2	TGTGCCAGCAGCCAAGACGGGAGGGCCGGGGAGACCCAGTACTTC	CASSQDGRAGETQYF
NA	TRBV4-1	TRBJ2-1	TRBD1	TGCGCCAGCAGCCAAGATTTACCTCCGGGACAGGGGTACAATGAGCAGTTCTTC	CASSQDLPPGQGYNEQFF
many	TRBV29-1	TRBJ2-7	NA	TGCAGCGTAGGGGATAGCGCCTACGAGCAGTACTTC	CSVGDSAYEQYF
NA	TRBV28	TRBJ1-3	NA	TGTGCCAGCAGTTTATCCCACGCCTCTGGAAACACCATATATTTT	CASSLSHASGNTIYF
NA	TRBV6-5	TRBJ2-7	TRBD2	TGTGCCAGCGCCCCGGGACTAGCGGGGGTCGTCTACTACGAGCAGTACTTC	CASAPGLAGVVYYEQYF
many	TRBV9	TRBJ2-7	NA	TGTGCCAGCAGCGTCGGGACTGGAAGCTCCTACGAGCAGTACTTC	CASSVGTGSSYEQYF
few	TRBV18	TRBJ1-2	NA	TGTGCCAGCTCACCGCCGGGACCCACCAGTGGCTACACCTTC	CASSPPGPTSGYTF
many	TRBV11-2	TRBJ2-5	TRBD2	TGTGCCAGCAGCCAAGGGGCCAGCGGGGGGGCTCAAGAGACCCAGTACTTC	CASSQGASGGAQETQYF
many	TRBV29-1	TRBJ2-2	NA	TGCAGCGTTGTTTTTTCCGGGACAACAGCCGGGGAGCTGTTTTTT	CSVVFSGTTAGELFF
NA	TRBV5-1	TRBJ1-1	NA	TGCGCCAGCAGAGGGACGGGGGCGCGTAGTGAAGCTTTCTTT	CASRGTGARSEAFF
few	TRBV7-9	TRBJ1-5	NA	TGTGCCAGCAGCTCCGTTGGGGGGATCAATCAGCCCCAGCATTTT	CASSSVGGINQPQHF
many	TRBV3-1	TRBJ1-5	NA	TGTGCCAGCAGCCAAACGACACGGGGGGATCAGCCCCAGCATTTT	CASSQTTRGDQPQHF
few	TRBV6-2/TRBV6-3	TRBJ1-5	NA	TGTGCCAGCGGTAAGGGATTGGGTCAGCCCCAGCATTTT	CASGKGLGQPQHF
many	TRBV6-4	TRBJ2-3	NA	TGTGCCAGCAGTAGCGGAGATGACACAGATACGCAGTATTTT	CASSSGDDTDTQYF
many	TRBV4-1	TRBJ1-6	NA	TGCGCCAGCAGCCAAGAGAGGGGTTCACCCCTCCACTTT	CASSQERGSPLHF
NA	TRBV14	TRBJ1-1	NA	TGTGCCAGCAGCCACCCCCGAACTGAAGCTTTCTTT	CASSHPRTEAFF
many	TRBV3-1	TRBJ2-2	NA	TGTGCCAGCAGCGTTAACGCGAACACCGGGGAGCTGTTTTTT	CASSVNANTGELFF
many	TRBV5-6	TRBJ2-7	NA	TGTGCCAGCAGCCGGAGCTACGAGCAGTACTTC	CASSRSYEQYF
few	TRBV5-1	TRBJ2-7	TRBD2	TGCGCCAGCAGCCATACCGGGACTAGCTACGAGCAGTACTTC	CASSHTGTSYEQYF
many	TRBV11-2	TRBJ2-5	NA	TGTGCCAGCAGCCGAAACAGCCAAGAGACCCAGTACTTC	CASSRNSQETQYF
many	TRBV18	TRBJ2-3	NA	TGTGCCAGCTCACCACCCAGTTCAGATACGCAGTATTTT	CASSPPSSDTQYF
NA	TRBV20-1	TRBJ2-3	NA	TGCAGTGCTAGAGATACCCGCACAGATACGCAGTATTTT	CSARDTRTDTQYF
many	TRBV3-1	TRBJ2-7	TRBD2	TGTGCCAGCAGCGGCACCGGGACTAGCGGCTCCTACGAGCAGTACTTC	CASSGTGTSGSYEQYF
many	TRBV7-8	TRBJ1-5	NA	TGTGCCAGCAGCTTAGGTCCGGGGGCTATTCAGCCCCAGCATTTT	CASSLGPGAIQPQHF
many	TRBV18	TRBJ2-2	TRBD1	TGTGCCAGCTCACCATTCGGACAGGGCGGGACCGGGGAGCTGTTTTTT	CASSPFGQGGTGELFF
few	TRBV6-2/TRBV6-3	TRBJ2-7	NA	TGTGCCAGCAGTCAAGCTCCCGAGCAGTACTTC	CASSQAPEQYF
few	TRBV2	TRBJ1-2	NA	TGTGCCAGCAGTGAGCAAGGAGACTATGGCTACACCTTC	CASSEQGDYGYTF
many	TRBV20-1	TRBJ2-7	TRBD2	TGCAGTGCTACGCTAGCGGGGGCGAGCTCCTACGAGCAGTACTTC	CSATLAGASSYEQYF
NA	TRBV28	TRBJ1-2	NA	TGTGCCAGCAGTTTATGGGGACGGAACTATGGCTACACCTTC	CASSLWGRNYGYTF
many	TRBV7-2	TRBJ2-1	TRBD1	TGTGCCAGCAGCTTGAACGGACAGGGGAGGAGGTACAATGAGCAGTTCTTC	CASSLNGQGRRYNEQFF
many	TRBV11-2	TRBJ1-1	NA	TGTGCCAGCAGCTTATTTACAGAGAACACTGAAGCTTTCTTT	CASSLFTENTEAFF
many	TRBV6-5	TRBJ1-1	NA	TGTGCCAGCAGTTACTCTAGGAACACTGAAGCTTTCTTT	CASSYSRNTEAFF
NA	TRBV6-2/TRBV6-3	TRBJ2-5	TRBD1	TGTGCCCGCACTGACAGGGACGGCCAGTACTTC	CARTDRDGQYF
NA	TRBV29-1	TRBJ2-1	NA	TGCAGCGCCCGGAGCTACAATGAGCAGTTCTTC	CSARSYNEQFF
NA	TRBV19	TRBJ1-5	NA	TGTGCCAGTAGCCTTGACAGACGCTATGAGCCCCAGCATTTT	CASSLDRRYEPQHF
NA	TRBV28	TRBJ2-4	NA	TGTGCCAGCAGTTTCGCAACGGATGGGGCCAAAAACATTCAGTACTTC	CASSFATDGAKNIQYF
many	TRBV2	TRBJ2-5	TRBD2	TGTGCCAGCAGTGCCCGTCCACTAGCGGGAGAGACCCAGTACTTC	CASSARPLAGETQYF
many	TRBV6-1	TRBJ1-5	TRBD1	TGTGCCAGCAACCACGACAGGGATTATAGCAATCAGCCCCAGCATTTT	CASNHDRDYSNQPQHF